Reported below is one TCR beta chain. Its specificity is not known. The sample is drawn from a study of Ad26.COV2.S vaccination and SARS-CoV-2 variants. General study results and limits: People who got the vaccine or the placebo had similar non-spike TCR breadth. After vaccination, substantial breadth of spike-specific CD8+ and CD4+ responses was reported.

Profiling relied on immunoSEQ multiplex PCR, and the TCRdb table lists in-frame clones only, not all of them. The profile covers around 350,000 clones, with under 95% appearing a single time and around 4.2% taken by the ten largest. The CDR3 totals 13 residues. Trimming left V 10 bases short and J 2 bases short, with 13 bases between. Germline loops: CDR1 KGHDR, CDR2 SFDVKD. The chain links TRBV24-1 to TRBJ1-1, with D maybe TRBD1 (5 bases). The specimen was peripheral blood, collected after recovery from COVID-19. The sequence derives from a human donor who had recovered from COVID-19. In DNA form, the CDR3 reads TGTGCCACTCGGACAACTATCAACACTGAAGCTTTCTTT. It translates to CATRTTINTEAFF.